A single sample gave rise to the 16 T cell receptor beta chains below, sequenced in a study of regulatory and conventional T cells in RAG deficiency. Clones were sequenced by immunoSEQ multiplex PCR, and TCRdb holds only the in-frame ones, with some missing. The sample lists fewer than 35,000 clones, about 87% occurring once. This same sample was also part of a study on regulatory T cells. Per that paper: The PCR used 52 TRBV and 13 TRBJ primers.

The material sequenced was CD8+ T cells sorted from blood. These receptors were taken from a human donor in good health.

This chain links TRBV7-2 with TRBJ1-1; perhaps TRBD1 as D (5 bases). Germline CDR1 is SGHTA and CDR2 is FQGNSA. Trimming cost V 5 bases and J 1 base, with 17 bases left between them. The length of the CDR3 is 16 residues. CDR3 residues: CASSPGAPDRNTEAFF. The CDR3 DNA sequence: TGTGCCAGCAGCCCCGGGGCTCCCGACCGGAACACTGAAGCTTTCTTT.

The gene calls are TRBV30 and TRBJ2-7; D may be TRBD2 (6 bases). The CDR3 covers 13 residues. V lost 3 bases and J 4 bases, leaving 13 bases between the germline ends. In germline, CDR1 is GTSNPN, CDR2 SVGIG (reference sequence). This CDR3 is CAWRDSGSYEQYF. Here the CDR3 DNA reads TGTGCCTGGAGAGACAGCGGGTCATACGAGCAGTACTTC.

In its sample, this clone was seen once. The chain employs TRBV15 and TRBJ1-4; D not certain. Trimming took off 6 bases at V and 5 bases at J, with 10 bases between the two ends. From germline, CDR1 is LNHNV and CDR2 YYDKDF (reference sequence). This CDR3 is 13 amino acids long. CDR3: CATRVLGNEKLFF. In DNA form, the CDR3 reads TGTGCCACCAGGGTCTTAGGAAATGAAAAACTGTTTTTT.

The chain recombines TRBV5-6 with TRBJ2-1; unclear D gene. Trimming left V 3 bases short and J 8 bases short, with 9 bases between. The CDR3 spans 12 residues. The germline CDR1 and CDR2 sequences are SGHDT and YYEEEE. In DNA, the CDR3 is TGTGCCAGCAGCTCTCTAGGACATGAGCAGTTCTTC. Translating it yields CASSSLGHEQFF.

CDR3 loop: CASSSAGLNNEQFF. DNA for the CDR3: TGTGCCAGCAGCTCGGCCGGGCTAAACAATGAGCAGTTCTTC. V gene TRBV11-3 combines with J gene TRBJ2-1, with unresolved D. Trimming removed 4 bases from V and 5 bases from J, with 12 bases in between. The germline gives CDR1 SGHNT, CDR2 YENEEA. This CDR3 is built from 14 residues. The full variable domain, its missing parts supplied by reference TRBV11-3 and TRBJ2-1, is EAGVVQSPRYKIIEKKQPVAFWCNPISGHNTLYWYLQNLGQGPELLIRYENEEAVDDSQLPKDRFSAERLKGVDSTLKIQPAELGDSAVYLCASSSAGLNNEQFFGPGTRLTVL.

The chain employs TRBV6-5 and TRBJ1-2; no definite D call. V shed 2 bases and J shed 0 bases, with 7 bases lying between them. The germline gives CDR1 MNHEY, CDR2 SVGAGI. The CDR3 spans 14 residues. The CDR3 loop is CASSYRASNYGYTF. The DNA for the CDR3 is TGTGCCAGCAGTTACCGGGCATCTAACTATGGCTACACCTTC.

The chain has TRBV19 and TRBJ2-7, with TRBD1 matching over 9 bases. The CDR3 length is 15 residues. Germline-derived CDR1 and CDR2 are LNHDA and SQIVND (reference sequence). The junction had 7 bases not matched to a gene; V was cut back by 6 bases and J by 1 base. CDR3 in DNA: TGTGCCAGTAGCCTTACAGGGGGCCAATCCTACGAGCAGTACTTC. Its translation: CASSLTGGQSYEQYF.

This chain links TRBV5-4 with TRBJ2-7; 9 bases are shared with TRBD1. Germline V CDR1 and CDR2: SGHNT, YYREEE (reference sequence). J gave up 3 bases and V 0 bases, and 4 bases lay outside the gene matches. The CDR3 has 15 amino acids. CDR3 DNA: TGTGCCAGCAGCTTGGAGACAGGGGGTGGCTACGAGCAGTACTTC. Residues: CASSLETGGGYEQYF.

The rearrangement joins TRBV11-2 to TRBJ2-7, with a weak D call TRBD2 (5 bases). CDR3 length: 14 residues. The V end was cut by 5 bases, the J end by 5 bases, with 16 bases between. CDR1 is SGHAT, CDR2 FQNNGV, per germline. Here the CDR3 reads CASSPQPGSNEQYF. As DNA, the CDR3 is TGTGCCAGCAGCCCTCAGCCGGGGTCCAACGAGCAGTACTTC. The full variable domain, in which reference TRBV11-2 and TRBJ2-7 provide the parts outside the CDR3, is EAGVAQSPRYKIIEKRQSVAFWCNPISGHATLYWYQQILGQGPKLLIQFQNNGVVDDSQLPKDRFSAERLKGVDSTLKIQPAKLEDSAVYLCASSPQPGSNEQYFGPGTRLTVT.

The chain employs TRBV4-1 and TRBJ2-7; no firm D call. V gave up 0 bases and J gave up 1 base, with 13 bases separating them. Looked up from germline, CDR1 is MGHRA and CDR2 is YSYEKL. The CDR3 is 16 amino acids. CDR3 DNA: TGCGCCAGCAGCCAAGAACTACTACCCGTTTCCTACGAGCAGTACTTC. As protein: CASSQELLPVSYEQYF.

V is TRBV27 and J is TRBJ2-7; D not certain. Germline CDR1 reads MNHEY; CDR2 reads SMNVEV (reference sequence). Trimming took 2 bases from V and 3 from J, leaving 8 bases between them. The CDR3 consists of 13 residues. CDR3 in amino acids: CASSLRPGYEQYF. As DNA, the CDR3 is TGTGCCAGCAGTTTACGGCCGGGCTACGAGCAGTACTTC.

V is TRBV6-5 and J is TRBJ2-7; 7 nucleotides agree with TRBD1. With V trimmed by 6 bases and J by 6 bases, 14 bases remained unmatched. This CDR3 has 15 residues. Germline assignment: CDR1 MNHEY and CDR2 SVGAGI. The CDR3 protein is CASSDPPKGAFEQYF. The CDR3 DNA sequence: TGTGCCAGCAGCGACCCTCCGAAGGGGGCATTCGAGCAGTACTTC.

The chain carries TRBV6-5 and TRBJ2-2; possibly TRBD2 for D (6 bases). V gave up 2 bases and J gave up 4 bases, with 11 bases separating them. The CDR3 extends over 15 amino acids. Germline-derived CDR1 and CDR2 are MNHEY and SVGAGI. The CDR3 sequence: CASSYGAAGTGELFF. In nucleotides, the CDR3 is TGTGCCAGCAGTTACGGGGCAGCGGGCACCGGGGAGCTGTTTTTT.

V usage is TRBV19 and J usage is TRBJ1-5; 7 bases agree with TRBD1. CDR3 length: 14 residues. CDR1 and CDR2 from the germline V gene are LNHDA and SQIVND (reference sequence). V trimming: 5 bases; J trimming: 3 bases; junction bases outside the gene matches: 4. The CDR3 here is CASSAGQYNQPQHF. The DNA of the CDR3 is TGTGCCAGTAGTGCGGGACAGTACAATCAGCCCCAGCATTTT.

This clone was seen more than once but under ten times. The chain employs TRBV6-6 and TRBJ1-5; D is uncertain. The CDR3 has 14 amino acids. Trimming cost V 0 bases and J 11 bases, with 14 bases left between them. In germline, CDR1 is MNHNY, CDR2 SVGAGI (reference sequence). The CDR3 sequence: CASSYSSTTGSQHF. The DNA of the CDR3 is TGTGCCAGCAGTTACTCGTCCACTACGGGATCCCAGCATTTT.

The chain joins TRBV7-9 to TRBJ1-3; D call uncertain. Germline V gene sequence: CDR1 SEHNR, CDR2 FQNEAQ (reference sequence). Trimming shortened V by 5 bases and J by 4 bases, and 12 bases separated the two germline ends. The CDR3 is made up of 14 amino acids. The CDR3 DNA reads as TGTGCCAGCAGCCAAACCGGGCCCGGAAACACCATATATTTT. The encoded protein is CASSQTGPGNTIYF.